Included here is one TCR beta chain sequence, with context. Some clones are missing from TCRdb's copy, which holds only in-frame ones; the method was immunoSEQ multiplex PCR. Among approximately 40,000 clones listed, 70% to 90% were seen once. This specimen belongs to a study of T cell changes during pregnancy in multiple sclerosis. CDR1 SEHNR and CDR2 FQNEAQ come from the germline V gene (reference sequence). The V gene lost 5 bases and the J gene lost 1 base, with 20 bases spanning the gap. The CDR3 contains 18 residues. The clonotype originates from a female donor with multiple sclerosis, enrolled in a pregnancy study. V and J are TRBV7-9 and TRBJ2-2; D is uncertain. Here the sequenced sample was CD4+ T cells from peripheral blood mononuclear cells, taken in the first trimester of pregnancy. CDR3 amino acids: CASSPGWKSLVNTGELFF. The CDR3 DNA follows: TGTGCCAGCAGCCCAGGATGGAAGAGTCTCGTGAACACCGGGGAGCTGTTTTTT.